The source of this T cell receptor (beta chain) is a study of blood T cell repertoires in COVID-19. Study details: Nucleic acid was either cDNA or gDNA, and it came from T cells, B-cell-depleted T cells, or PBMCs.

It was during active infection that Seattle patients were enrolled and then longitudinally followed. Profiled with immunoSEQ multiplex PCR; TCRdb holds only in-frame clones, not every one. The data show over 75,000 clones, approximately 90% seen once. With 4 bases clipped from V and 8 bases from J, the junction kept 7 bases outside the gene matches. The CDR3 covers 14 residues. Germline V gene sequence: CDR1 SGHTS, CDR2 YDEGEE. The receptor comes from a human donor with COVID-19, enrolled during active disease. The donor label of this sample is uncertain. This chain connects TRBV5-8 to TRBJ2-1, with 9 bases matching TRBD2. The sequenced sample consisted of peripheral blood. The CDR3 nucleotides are TGTGCCAGCAGCCTAATAGCGGGAGACCATGAGCAGTTCTTC. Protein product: CASSLIAGDHEQFF.